The next 10 T cell receptor beta chains were all read from a single sample in a study of blood T cell repertoires in COVID-19. The method was immunoSEQ multiplex PCR; TCRdb's version includes in-frame clones alone and lacks a portion of them. The data contain approximately 300,000 clones, just under 90% of them seen just once; the ten biggest clones take up approximately 6%. The specimen was peripheral blood. The receptors here all came from a woman between 50 and 59 years old with COVID-19, enrolled during active disease.

This clone appeared a single time. V gene TRBV9 combines with J gene TRBJ1-3; the D is unclear. The V end lost 1 base, the J end lost 2 bases, and 10 bases lay between the germline ends. CDR1 is SGDLS and CDR2 is YYNGEE in the germline V gene. The CDR3 runs 15 residues. The CDR3 spells CASSVSGNPGNTIYF. DNA of the CDR3: TGTGCCAGCAGCGTATCAGGAAATCCTGGAAACACCATATATTTT.

This CDR3 is CASSLGTRTDTQYF. The CDR3 DNA reads TGTGCCAGCAGCTTGGGGACACGCACAGATACGCAGTATTTT. V and J are TRBV5-4 and TRBJ2-3, with a tentative D call TRBD1 (5 bases). Germline CDR1 is SGHNT and CDR2 is YYREEE (reference sequence). This CDR3 comprises 14 residues. The V end lost 0 bases, the J end lost 1 base, and 6 bases lay between the germline ends.

V is TRBV7-9 and J is TRBJ2-7, with D possibly TRBD1 on 5 matching bases. The CDR3 loop spans 14 amino acids. The V and J ends lost 1 base and 5 bases respectively, with 12 bases between them. From germline, CDR1 is SEHNR and CDR2 FQNEAQ (reference sequence). CDR3 coding DNA: TGTGCCAGCAGCTTAGGGATGACAGTAGACGAGCAGTACTTC. Translation: CASSLGMTVDEQYF.

The rearrangement links TRBV5-4 to TRBJ2-2; D is uncertain. Looked up from germline, CDR1 is SGHNT and CDR2 is YYREEE (reference sequence). V lost 0 bases and J lost 1, with 7 bases in between. The CDR3 runs to 15 residues. The CDR3, as DNA: TGTGCCAGCAGCTTGGAGAACAGGAACACCGGGGAGCTGTTTTTT. It codes for CASSLENRNTGELFF.

Comments on this clone: Relative to the germline gene, one junction end is altered; a read error may explain this. This chain uses TRBV19 with TRBJ1-4; perhaps TRBD1 as D (5 bases). Germline values: CDR1 LNHDA, CDR2 SQIVND (reference sequence). The CDR3 totals 13 residues. CDR3 nucleotide sequence: TGTGCCAGTAGACGCGACGCGGCGGACACTTCCGTTTTT. The encoded protein is CASRRDAADTSVF.

The chain employs TRBV11-1 and TRBJ1-5; 7 bases agree with TRBD1. Germline V gene sequence: CDR1 SGHAT, CDR2 FQDESV (reference sequence). The V and J ends lost 5 bases and 0 bases, in that order; junction bases with no gene match: 4. This CDR3 spans 15 amino acids. The CDR3 region is CASSQGQNSNQPQHF. The CDR3, as DNA: TGTGCCAGCAGCCAGGGACAGAATAGCAATCAGCCCCAGCATTTT.

This clone has only one observation. The gene calls are TRBV24-1 and TRBJ2-5; 13 bases fit TRBD2. Per the germline V gene, CDR1 is KGHDR and CDR2 is SFDVKD. The CDR3 is 15 amino acids. With V trimmed by 9 bases and J by 0 bases, 3 bases remained unmatched. In DNA, the CDR3 is TGTGCCACCGCGACTAGCGGGAGGTACCAAGAGACCCAGTACTTC. This sequence encodes CATATSGRYQETQYF.

J is TRBJ2-1 and V is TRBV7-6; tentatively, D is TRBD2 (6 bases). This CDR3 region has 11 residues. Germline-derived CDR1 and CDR2 are SGHVS and FNYEAQ. V was trimmed by 6 bases and J by 9 bases, leaving 9 bases between them. This chain's CDR3 is CASRTGVEQFF. DNA of the CDR3: TGTGCCAGCAGAACGGGAGTTGAGCAGTTCTTC.

This chain joins TRBV11-1 and TRBJ1-2; D remains ambiguous. The CDR3 is 14 residues long. Germline V gives CDR1 SGHAT, CDR2 FQDESV (reference sequence). Trimming took off 5 bases at V and 6 bases at J, with 16 bases between the two ends. The chain's CDR3 is CASSPPREAHGYTF. In DNA, the CDR3 is TGTGCCAGCAGCCCACCTAGGGAGGCACATGGCTACACCTTC.

J is TRBJ2-1 and V is TRBV19; 11 nucleotides align to TRBD1. The CDR3 totals 13 residues. Germline loops: CDR1 LNHDA, CDR2 SQIVND (reference sequence). V shed 7 bases, J shed 10 bases, and the junction held 6 bases outside the gene matches. The CDR3 spells CASTRTGGSEQFF. CDR3 DNA sequence: TGTGCCAGTACCAGGACAGGGGGCAGCGAGCAGTTCTTC.